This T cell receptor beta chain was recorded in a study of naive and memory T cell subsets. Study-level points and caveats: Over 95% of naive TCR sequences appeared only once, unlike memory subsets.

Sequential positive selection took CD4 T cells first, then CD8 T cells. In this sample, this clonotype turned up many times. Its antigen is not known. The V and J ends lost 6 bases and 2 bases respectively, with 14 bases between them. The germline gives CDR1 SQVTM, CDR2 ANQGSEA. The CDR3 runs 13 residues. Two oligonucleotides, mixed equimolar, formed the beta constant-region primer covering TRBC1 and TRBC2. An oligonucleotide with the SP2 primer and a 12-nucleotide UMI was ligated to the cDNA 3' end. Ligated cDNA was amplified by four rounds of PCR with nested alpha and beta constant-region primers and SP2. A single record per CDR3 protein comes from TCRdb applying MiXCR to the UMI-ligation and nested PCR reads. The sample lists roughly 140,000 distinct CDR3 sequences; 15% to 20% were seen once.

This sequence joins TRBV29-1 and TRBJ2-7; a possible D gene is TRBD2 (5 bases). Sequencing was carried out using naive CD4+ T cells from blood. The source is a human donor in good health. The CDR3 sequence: CSVAESGPYEQYF. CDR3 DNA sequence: TGCAGCGTAGCTGAAAGCGGTCCCTACGAGCAGTACTTC.